Each of the 25 T cell receptor beta chains below was sequenced from the same sample in a study of spatial heterogeneity in lung cancer. The time point here: sample taken at primary tumor resection. No cell sorting; template was whole RNA from tumor, lung tissue or PBMC. In TCRdb, the 5' RACE reads were re-called with MiXCR into one record per CDR3 protein. The sample holds about 3,800 distinct CDR3 sequences, around 8.2% seen once. Specimen: PBMCs, collected at surgery. Every receptor here comes from a female donor with early-stage non-small cell lung cancer.

The rearrangement links TRBV7-2 to TRBJ2-1; D remains ambiguous. Germline assignment: CDR1 SGHTA and CDR2 FQGNSA. The CDR3 sequence is 15 residues long. Between the trimmed V and J ends, which lost 2 bases and 6 bases, there was a span of 14 bases. The CDR3 DNA reads TGTGCCAGCAGCTTATGGACGAACCTAATCAATGAGCAGTTCTTC. Its protein product is CASSLWTNLINEQFF.

This clonotype was recorded many times. V usage is TRBV4-2 and J usage is TRBJ1-6; no reliable D call. The V gene's germline CDR1 is LGHNA and CDR2 YNFKEQ. This CDR3 has 18 residues. V lost 0 bases, J lost 0 bases, and 12 bases lay in between. CDR3 residues: CASSQERFGDSYNSPLHF. DNA of the CDR3: TGTGCCAGCAGCCAAGAGAGATTCGGAGACTCCTATAATTCACCCCTCCACTTT.

This clonotype is termed medium-sized. The chain recombines TRBV16 with TRBJ2-7; either TRBD1 or TRBD2 may fit D (5 bases each). Germline values: CDR1 KGHSY, CDR2 FQNENV. This CDR3 has 15 amino acids. With 4 bases removed from V and 6 bases from J, the gap between germline ends came to 19 bases. CDR3: CASSPATGTHIEQYF. CDR3 nucleotides: TGTGCCAGCAGCCCCGCGACCGGGACGCACATCGAGCAGTACTTC.

This clonotype was seen at least ten times. This rearrangement joins TRBV6-5 to TRBJ2-3, with a possible D match to TRBD2 (7 bases). Trimming cost V 0 bases and J 2 bases, with 15 bases left between them. The length of the CDR3 is 17 residues. The germline CDR1 and CDR2 sequences are MNHEY and SVGAGI. The CDR3: CASSYSHTRGPTDTQYF. For the CDR3, the DNA is TGTGCCAGCAGTTACTCCCATACGCGGGGGCCCACAGATACGCAGTATTTT.

This clonotype was recorded at least ten times. V gene TRBV7-2 combines with J gene TRBJ2-7; no clear D. Germline V gives CDR1 SGHTA, CDR2 FQGNSA. CDR3 length: 12 amino acids. The germline V and J ends were trimmed by 3 bases and 7 bases, with 10 bases remaining between them. CDR3 sequence: CASSFSVGEQYF. In nucleotides, the CDR3 is TGTGCCAGCAGCTTCTCCGTTGGGGAGCAGTACTTC.

This clonotype qualifies as medium-sized. This sequence joins TRBV5-6 and TRBJ2-1, with 8 bases fitting TRBD1. The V segment lost 4 bases and the J segment 5 bases; nucleotides outside the gene matches: 8. Germline CDR1 SGHDT, CDR2 YYEEEE. CDR3 length: 15 amino acids. CDR3 coding DNA: TGTGCCAGCAGCGGACAGGGTATGGGGCACAATGAGCAGTTCTTC. Encoded protein: CASSGQGMGHNEQFF.

This clonotype is termed medium-sized. The chain is built from TRBV7-8 and TRBJ2-1; D is unresolved. Deletions cut 5 bases from V and 0 bases from J, with 11 bases between. Looked up from germline, CDR1 is SGHVS and CDR2 is FQNEAQ. The CDR3 spans 15 residues. DNA of the CDR3: TGTGCCAGCAGCCCCAGCGCCCACTCCTACAATGAGCAGTTCTTC. Translated: CASSPSAHSYNEQFF.

In this sample, this clonotype turned up many times. J is TRBJ2-3 and V is TRBV7-2; D call uncertain. The V and J ends lost 5 bases and 4 bases respectively, with 19 bases between them. The germline V gene encodes CDR1 SGHTA and CDR2 FQGNSA. The CDR3 sequence is 16 residues long. CDR3 sequence reads: CASSQLGRLGPDTQYF. The CDR3, as DNA: TGTGCCAGCAGCCAATTAGGGCGGCTAGGCCCAGATACGCAGTATTTT.

This clonotype is medium-sized in the sample. The chain joins TRBV7-2 to TRBJ1-6; TRBD1 is a possible D gene (6 bases). The CDR3 has 15 amino acids. V was cut by 5 bases and J by 5 bases, with 13 bases left in between. The germline V gene has CDR1 SGHTA and CDR2 FQGNSA. CDR3 nucleotide sequence: TGTGCCAGCAGCCGTGGACAGTACGATAATTCACCCCTCCACTTT. Amino acids: CASSRGQYDNSPLHF.

This clonotype showed up many times. This chain links TRBV30 with TRBJ2-7, with 9 positions matching TRBD1. The CDR3 is 14 amino acids. In germline, CDR1 is GTSNPN, CDR2 SVGIG (reference sequence). Trimming at V came to 8 bases and at J to 1 base, leaving 9 bases not matched to a gene. This chain's CDR3 is CAGLTGTGSYEQYF. As DNA, the CDR3 is TGTGCCGGATTAACCGGGACAGGGTCCTACGAGCAGTACTTC. Full variable domain (rest looked up from reference TRBV30 and TRBJ2-7): SQTIHQWPATLVQPVGSPLSLECTVEGTSNPNLYWYRQAAGRGLQLLFYSVGIGQISSEVPQNLSASRPQDRQFILSSKKLLLSDSGFYLCAGLTGTGSYEQYFGPGTRLTVT.

This clonotype was seen more than once but under ten times. The chain employs TRBV7-2 and TRBJ2-5; 9 nucleotides align to TRBD2. Trimming took 1 base from V and 4 from J; bases not matched to a gene: 10. Germline V gene lookup returns CDR1 SGHTA and CDR2 FQGNSA. The length of the CDR3 is 17 residues. CDR3: CASSLGSRAGGGETQYF. The CDR3 nucleotides are TGTGCCAGCAGCTTAGGGTCACGAGCGGGGGGTGGAGAGACCCAGTACTTC.

Relative to its sample, this clonotype is medium-sized. DNA of the CDR3: TGTGCCAGCTCACCGGGACAGGGTGGAGATACGCAGTATTTT. Its protein is CASSPGQGGDTQYF. The chain uses TRBV18 and TRBJ2-3; TRBD1 agrees at 9 bases. The CDR3 contains 14 residues. With V trimmed by 3 bases and J by 5 bases, 3 bases remained unmatched. Germline V gene sequence: CDR1 KGHSH, CDR2 LQKENI.

This clonotype was counted at least ten times. The chain uses TRBV5-1 and TRBJ2-1, with D maybe TRBD2 (6 bases). This CDR3 region has 15 residues. Germline loops: CDR1 SGHRS, CDR2 YFSETQ. Trimming stripped 0 bases from V and 0 bases from J, with 7 bases between. DNA for the CDR3: TGCGCCAGCAGCTTGGGGACTACCTCCTACAATGAGCAGTTCTTC. This gives the protein CASSLGTTSYNEQFF.

This clonotype was recorded at least ten times. This chain uses TRBV18 with TRBJ1-5; TRBD1 aligns across 7 bases. CDR3 length: 14 residues. Trimming at V came to 5 bases and at J to 5 bases, leaving 6 bases not matched to a gene. Germline CDR1 reads KGHSH; CDR2 reads LQKENI. The CDR3 DNA follows: TGTGCCAGCTCATCACGACAGGGTGATCAGCCCCAGCATTTT. Translating it yields CASSSRQGDQPQHF.

This clonotype was seen repeatedly, ten times or more. The chain links TRBV11-2 to TRBJ2-7; D tentatively fits TRBD1 or TRBD2 (5 bases each). The CDR3 loop spans 14 amino acids. V dropped 4 bases and J dropped 1 base, with 11 bases sitting between them. Germline V CDR1 and CDR2: SGHAT, FQNNGV. CDR3 loop: CASSSHGGSYEQYF. The CDR3 DNA follows: TGTGCCAGCAGCTCCCATGGGGGTTCCTACGAGCAGTACTTC.

This clonotype is medium-sized. The rearrangement links TRBV19 to TRBJ2-3, with D tentatively TRBD1 or TRBD2 (5 bases each). CDR1 is LNHDA, CDR2 SQIVND, per germline (reference sequence). V lost 3 bases to trimming and J lost 3 bases, with 16 bases between them. The CDR3 is 16 amino acids. CDR3 residues: CASSMVTQGATDTQYF. The CDR3 bases are TGTGCCAGTAGTATGGTGACTCAGGGAGCAACAGATACGCAGTATTTT. The full variable domain, in which reference TRBV19 and TRBJ2-3 provide the parts outside the CDR3, is DGGITQSPKYLFRKEGQNVTLSCEQNLNHDAMYWYRQDPGQGLRLIYYSQIVNDFQKGDIAEGYSVSREKKESFPLTVTSAQKNPTAFYLCASSMVTQGATDTQYFGPGTRLTVL.

This clonotype has just a few counts. The rearrangement joins TRBV4-3 to TRBJ2-3; TRBD2 aligns across 8 bases. J lost 2 bases, V lost 4 bases, and 17 bases had no gene match. Germline V gives CDR1 LGHNA, CDR2 YSLEER. The CDR3 is 19 residues long. In nucleotides, the CDR3 is TGCGCCAGCAGCCCGCGCCCAGCGGGGGCCCCGACTCCCACAGATACGCAGTATTTT. This translates into CASSPRPAGAPTPTDTQYF.

By share of the sample, this clonotype is medium-sized. The CDR3: CASSGTSAETQYF. CDR3 sequence (DNA): TGTGCCAGCAGCGGGACTAGCGCTGAGACCCAGTACTTC. The chain has TRBV7-2 and TRBJ2-5; TRBD2 agrees at 10 bases. The CDR3 sequence is 13 residues long. Germline V gives CDR1 SGHTA, CDR2 FQGNSA. J gave up 5 bases and V 5 bases, and 2 bases lay outside the gene matches.

This clonotype was picked up many times. J is TRBJ1-5 and V is TRBV23-1; D might be TRBD1 (6 bases). TRBV23-1 is an ORF for which the function is uncertain. This CDR3 has 15 amino acids. V lost 1 base, J lost 4 bases, and 11 bases lay in between. The CDR3 region has the DNA TGCGCCAGCAGTCAATTCCGGGACAAAAATCAGCCCCAGCATTTT. It encodes CASSQFRDKNQPQHF.

This clonotype rates as medium-sized. The chain employs TRBV13 and TRBJ2-1; 8 positions agree with TRBD1. V shed 5 bases, J shed 8 bases, and the junction held 20 bases outside the gene matches. CDR1 PRHDT and CDR2 FYEKMQ come from the germline V gene (reference sequence). CDR3 length: 18 amino acids. Here the CDR3 reads CASSTDGTGYTSGHEQFF. DNA of the CDR3: TGTGCCAGCAGCACGGACGGGACAGGCTATACGAGTGGGCATGAGCAGTTCTTC.

This clonotype was found many times. The chain carries TRBV18 and TRBJ2-5; TRBD2 might be the D (6 bases). Between the trimmed V and J ends, which lost 4 bases and 3 bases, there was a span of 15 bases. The CDR3 has 15 amino acids. Germline CDR1 KGHSH, CDR2 LQKENI. This CDR3 is CASSLRHSGEETQYF. Here the CDR3 DNA reads TGTGCCAGCTCACTACGGCACTCGGGGGAAGAGACCCAGTACTTC. Using reference TRBV18 and TRBJ2-5 for the parts outside the CDR3, the full variable domain is NAGVMQNPRHLVRRRGQEARLRCSPMKGHSHVYWYRQLPEEGLKFMVYLQKENIIDESGMPKERFSAEFPKEGPSILRIQQVVRGDSAAYFCASSLRHSGEETQYFGPGTRLLVL.

V gene TRBV4-1 combines with J gene TRBJ2-1, with 11 bases lining up with TRBD1. This CDR3 is 15 amino acids long. Germline CDR1 is MGHRA and CDR2 is YSYEKL. Trimming cost V 3 bases and J 8 bases; bases outside gene matches: 6. CDR3 sequence: CASSQAPGQGDEQFF. The CDR3 DNA sequence: TGCGCCAGCAGCCAGGCCCCGGGACAGGGGGATGAGCAGTTCTTC.

The chain couples TRBV15 to TRBJ1-2; 7 nucleotides match TRBD1. J gave up 8 bases and V 5 bases, and 17 bases lay outside the gene matches. Germline CDR1 LNHNV, CDR2 YYDKDF (reference sequence). This CDR3 is 16 amino acids long. Here the CDR3 DNA reads TGTGCCACCAGCCAATACGGGACAGCTATGCCGGGAGGCTACACCTTC. It yields the protein CATSQYGTAMPGGYTF.

The CDR3 spells CASSLDRGHLEQYF. DNA of the CDR3: TGTGCCAGCAGCTTAGACAGGGGCCACCTGGAGCAGTACTTC. The chain links TRBV7-2 to TRBJ2-7; 7 nucleotides line up with TRBD1. This CDR3 has 14 amino acids. The V segment lost 1 base and the J segment 7 bases; nucleotides outside the gene matches: 7. Germline-derived CDR1 and CDR2 are SGHTA and FQGNSA.

This clonotype came up many times. V usage is TRBV23-1 and J usage is TRBJ1-3; 7 positions match TRBD1. TRBV23-1 belongs to the ORF category, with a function that is uncertain. This CDR3 comprises 16 residues. The J segment lost 0 bases and the V segment lost 3 bases, leaving 5 bases of the junction unmatched. The CDR3 loop reads CASSHPPGGSGNTIYF. The CDR3 coding sequence is TGCGCCAGCAGTCACCCCCCAGGGGGCTCTGGAAACACCATATATTTT.